The rows below give T cell receptor beta chains drawn from one sample of a study of beta chain features in type 1 diabetes. The assay was immunoSEQ multiplex PCR, and TCRdb's table has in-frame clones only and misses some. The sample has hundreds of thousands of clones; 8% are singletons. The sample comprised central memory CD4+ T cells from blood. The source is a woman aged 18-29 years in good health. The CDR3 runs from the conserved cysteine through the conserved F or W. Each record gives: CDR3 DNA, CDR3 protein, V gene, D gene, J gene, clone size. The D gene is left open where the match is weak. Expanded clones are given a class, and other clones once, few, many or no size at all.

CDR3nt: TGTGCCAGCTCACCCAATAGGGGAAGCTCCTACGAGCAGTACTTC
CDR3aa: CASSPNRGSSYEQYF
v_gene: TRBV18
d_gene: -
j_gene: TRBJ2-7
abundance: few

CDR3nt: TGTGCCAGCAGCGTGGGAGGGAGTCCAACCGGGGAGCTGTTTTTT
CDR3aa: CASSVGGSPTGELFF
v_gene: TRBV7-9
d_gene: TRBD2
j_gene: TRBJ2-2
abundance: -

CDR3nt: TGTGCCACTCAACAGGGGGGGTACCAAGAGACCCAGTACTTC
CDR3aa: CATQQGGYQETQYF
v_gene: TRBV10-3
d_gene: -
j_gene: TRBJ2-5
abundance: -

CDR3nt: TGTGCCAGCAGGCCAACAGGAGGGGTCCCCTATGGCTACACCTTC
CDR3aa: CASRPTGGVPYGYTF
v_gene: TRBV6-1
d_gene: -
j_gene: TRBJ1-2
abundance: -

CDR3nt: TGCAGCGTTGAGCACCAAAACGTCCCCTATGGCTACACCTTC
CDR3aa: CSVEHQNVPYGYTF
v_gene: TRBV29-1
d_gene: -
j_gene: TRBJ1-2
abundance: few

CDR3nt: TGTGCCAGCTCACCAAAAAGCTACAATGAGCAGTTCTTC
CDR3aa: CASSPKSYNEQFF
v_gene: TRBV18
d_gene: -
j_gene: TRBJ2-1
abundance: few

CDR3nt: TGTGCCAGCAGCCTTACAACGTGGCGGACGACCTCCTACAATGAGCAGTTCTTC
CDR3aa: CASSLTTWRTTSYNEQFF
v_gene: TRBV7-8
d_gene: -
j_gene: TRBJ2-1
abundance: few

CDR3nt: TGTGCCAGCAGTGACGCCCTGGGTGGGCCCTCTGGAAACACCATATATTTT
CDR3aa: CASSDALGGPSGNTIYF
v_gene: TRBV25-1
d_gene: -
j_gene: TRBJ1-3
abundance: -

CDR3nt: TGTGCCAGCAGCCGTAATTTGGAGAATAACTATGGCTACACCTTC
CDR3aa: CASSRNLENNYGYTF
v_gene: TRBV7-8
d_gene: -
j_gene: TRBJ1-2
abundance: -

CDR3nt: TGTGCCAGCACGAGGGGGGCGAACACCGGGGAGCTGTTTTTT
CDR3aa: CASTRGANTGELFF
v_gene: TRBV9
d_gene: -
j_gene: TRBJ2-2
abundance: -

CDR3nt: TGTGCCAGCAGCTTGCGAAACAGAGATACTAACTATGGCTACACCTTC
CDR3aa: CASSLRNRDTNYGYTF
v_gene: TRBV7-8
d_gene: -
j_gene: TRBJ1-2
abundance: few